This TCR beta chain appears in the sequencing data of a study of CD8+CD57+ T cells in acquired aplastic anemia listed by TCRdb under 2018. Looking at the study overall: A mean of approximately 3 ug of DNA, ranging from roughly 0.2 to 27.4 ug, was extracted from sorted CD4+ and CD8+ cells. CD8+CD57+ expansion was defined as frequency above the mean frequency observed in healthy subjects.

Study-wide findings and limitations: Approximately 31 CD8+ CDR3 sequences were found in both patients and controls but appeared to be highly expressed in patients and within the immunodominant clones of the patients. CD8+ Simpson's diversity did not differ significantly between patients and healthy controls (P=0.060).

Note on this clonotype: Its specific antigen is unknown. No qualities accompany the bases; no much larger clone lies one base away.

Trimming removed 5 bases from V and 2 bases from J; the gene matches leave 13 bases unexplained. As encoded in the germline V gene, CDR1 is SGHTA while CDR2 is FQGTGA. The CDR3 contains 17 residues, cysteine and phenylalanine counted. This entry keeps only the CDR3 DNA: 51 bases, framed from base 1. Patients chosen for sequencing had shown expansion of CD8+CD57+ cells by flow cytometry. Every patient had severe acquired aplastic anemia, diagnosed using the International Study of Aplastic Anemia and Agranulocytosis and Camitta criteria. At the time blood was sampled, none of the patients had received any therapy. The study deep-sequenced TCR repertoires of sorted CD4+ and CD8+ blood T cells from severe aplastic anemia patients and healthy subjects. Patients were enrolled in the USA under clinicaltrials.gov protocols 00001620, 01623167, 00001397, 00071045, 00081523 and 00961064. Ficoll-Paque density gradient centrifugation was used to isolate peripheral blood mononuclear cells. Before DNA extraction, CD4+ and CD8+ T cells were sorted with FACS or magnetic beads.

Genomic DNA served as template for TCR beta VDJ combination and CDR3 sequence profiling. TCR repertoire sequencing was run on an Illumina HiSeq 2000. Per the source publication's procedure: Repertoires were assessed using TRBV/TRBJ rearrangement plots, CDR3 size and DJ length profiles, and Simpson's diversity index. The immunodominant clone was defined as the most abundant DNA sequence in deep sequencing data. CDR3 amino acid sequences were screened for sharing across subjects and compared with published repertoires and the VDJdb database. The raw public reads went through TCRdb reprocessing: fastp at Q25, MiXCR clone calling, in-frame beta chains kept. Entries are consolidated by CDR3 protein sequence, retaining the most common genes and DNA. The V and J calls and clone size come from TCRdb's table, not from the authors' own analysis. The sample table holds over 150,000 distinct CDR3 sequences, of which less than 50% were seen once. The ten top clones hold 13% of the sample.

Specimen: sorted CD4+, CD8+, or CD8+CD57+ T cells (not recorded which) from PBMCs. The TCR comes from a human donor with aplastic anemia. The chain joins TRBV7-3 to TRBJ2-3, with 7 middle bases fitting TRBD2. For the CDR3, the sequence is CASSPTGGGGPTDTQYF. The DNA sequence is given as TGTGCCAGCAGCCCTACGGGTGGGGGGGGACCCACAGATACGCAGTATTTT.